Each of the 30 T cell receptor beta chains below was sequenced from the same sample in a study of identical twins. TCRdb processed the 5' RACE reads anew with MiXCR; each CDR3 protein has one entry. Among approximately 590,000 distinct CDR3 sequences listed, roughly 9.5% were seen once. Separately, the same data were catalogued under a study of yellow fever vaccine responses in identical twins.

Material for sequencing was PBMCs. The receptor set was obtained from a woman between 18 and 30 years old in good health.

The V call is TRBV6-1, the J call TRBJ2-3, with a possible D match to TRBD1 (6 bases). Germline assignment: CDR1 MNHNS and CDR2 SASEGT. This CDR3 has 17 residues. V lost 5 bases to trimming and J lost 9 bases, with 27 bases between them. CDR3 in DNA: TGTGCCAGCAGTACACAAGGACAGCACGTAGCACAGATAACGCAGTATTTT. This encodes CASSTQGQHVAQITQYF.

This clonotype occurred a few times. One end of the junction varies from germline; a read error may be responsible. The gene calls are TRBV20-1 and TRBJ2-3; 7 bases fit TRBD2. Germline loops: CDR1 DFQATT, CDR2 SNEGSKA (reference sequence). The CDR3 spans 15 residues. This chain's CDR3 is CSARAGTTGTDTQYF. CDR3 sequence (DNA): TGCAGTGCTAGAGCCGGGACTACAGGCACGGATACGCAGTATTTT.

This clonotype was counted ten times or more. The genes are TRBV7-8 and TRBJ2-1; D is unclear. The V gene lost 0 bases and the J gene lost 10 bases, with 19 bases spanning the gap. The CDR3 runs to 16 residues. CDR1 SGHVS and CDR2 FQNEAQ come from the germline V gene. CDR3: CASSLALAPSFGEQFF. The CDR3 DNA follows: TGTGCCAGCAGCTTAGCGTTAGCCCCGTCCTTTGGGGAGCAGTTCTTC.

This chain connects TRBV5-1 to TRBJ2-2, with D possibly being TRBD1 (6 bases). V gave up 4 bases and J gave up 5 bases, with 21 bases separating them. The CDR3 contains 17 residues. Germline loops: CDR1 SGHRS, CDR2 YFSETQ. DNA for the CDR3: TGCGCCAGCAGCCCCCCTACGGGGACATTCTCAACCGGGGAGCTGTTTTTT. Amino acid sequence: CASSPPTGTFSTGELFF.

This clonotype has ten or more counts. The chain couples TRBV20-1 to TRBJ1-5; 7 positions agree with TRBD1. The germline V gene has CDR1 DFQATT and CDR2 SNEGSKA (reference sequence). The ends lost 2 bases at V and 3 bases at J; junction bases unmatched: 7. CDR3 length: 15 amino acids. This CDR3 reads CSARFGGQLNQPQHF. The CDR3 bases are TGCAGTGCTAGATTTGGGGGACAGCTCAATCAGCCCCAGCATTTT.

Comment on this clonotype: This may stem from a read error, because a much larger clone lies one nucleotide away. The chain recombines TRBV29-1 with TRBJ2-3; D not certain. Germline lookup yields CDR1 SQVTM and CDR2 ANQGSEA. This CDR3 is built from 11 residues. Trimming took off 1 base at V and 7 bases at J, with 6 bases between the two ends. The CDR3 sequence: CSVEGRNTQYF. CDR3 DNA sequence: TGCAGCGTTGAAGGCCGGAATACGCAGTATTTT.

The V call is TRBV4-3, the J call TRBJ2-1; no clear D gene. Per the germline V gene, CDR1 is LGHNA and CDR2 is YSLEER. The CDR3 spans 12 residues. V gave up 4 bases and J gave up 5 bases, with 6 bases separating them. CDR3 in DNA: TGCGCCAGCAGCCGTGGCCACAATGAGCAGTTCTTC. This sequence encodes CASSRGHNEQFF.

This clonotype occurred a few times. V gene TRBV12-3 or TRBV12-4 combines with J gene TRBJ2-7, with 7 positions matching TRBD1. The V and J ends lost 2 bases and 6 bases, in that order; junction bases with no gene match: 10. The CDR3 runs to 15 residues. The chain's CDR3 is CASSLTDRDGIEQYF. The CDR3 DNA follows: TGTGCCAGCAGTTTAACTGACAGGGATGGAATCGAGCAGTACTTC.

V is TRBV15 and J is TRBJ2-7, with 13 bases identical to TRBD2. V lost 4 bases, J lost 0 bases, and 9 bases stayed unmatched. CDR1 and CDR2 (germline): LNHNV, YYDKDF (reference sequence). This CDR3 comprises 18 residues. The DNA of the CDR3 is TGTGCCACCAGCACACGCCTGGGACTAGCGGGAAACTCCTACGAGCAGTACTTC. This encodes CATSTRLGLAGNSYEQYF.

This clonotype has more than one count but fewer than ten. V and J are TRBV6-2 or TRBV6-3 and TRBJ2-5, with 11 nucleotides matching TRBD2. In germline, CDR1 is MNHEY, CDR2 SVGEGT. V gave up 6 bases and J gave up 0 bases; unmatched junction bases: 6. This CDR3 is 16 amino acids long. DNA of the CDR3: TGTGCCAGCAGCCCGGGACTAGCGGTAAACCAAGAGACCCAGTACTTC. Translating it yields CASSPGLAVNQETQYF.

In this sample, this clonotype turned up a few times. The chain is built from TRBV20-1 and TRBJ2-4; possibly TRBD2 for D (5 bases). The V gene's germline CDR1 is DFQATT and CDR2 SNEGSKA (reference sequence). The CDR3 length is 16 residues. Trimming pared 6 bases from V and 0 bases from J, leaving 18 bases between. CDR3 sequence: CSASNTNRGAKNIQYF. The DNA for the CDR3 is TGCAGTGCCTCCAATACTAACCGGGGAGCCAAAAACATTCAGTACTTC.

J is TRBJ2-7 and V is TRBV29-1; D unclear. There are 14 residues in the CDR3. Germline-derived CDR1 and CDR2 are SQVTM and ANQGSEA. V was shortened by 2 bases and J by 2 bases, with 13 bases between the two germline ends. CDR3 region: CSVERRLQTYEQYF. The CDR3 DNA reads TGCAGCGTTGAAAGACGCCTACAAACCTACGAGCAGTACTTC.

This clonotype has only a few counts. The rearrangement joins TRBV7-9 to TRBJ1-1, with TRBD1 identical over 10 bases. The CDR3 spans 14 residues. V was clipped by 5 bases and J by 8 bases; unmatched bases: 8. The germline V gene encodes CDR1 SEHNR and CDR2 FQNEAQ (reference sequence). In nucleotides, the CDR3 is TGTGCCAGCAGCCTAGGGACAGGGGACTTGGAAGCTTTCTTT. This encodes CASSLGTGDLEAFF.

This clonotype was counted between two and nine times. The chain links TRBV6-1 to TRBJ1-1; weak D call: TRBD1 (6 bases). Trimming pared 7 bases from V and 1 base from J, leaving 13 bases between. The CDR3 sequence is 14 residues long. Germline CDR1 MNHNS, CDR2 SASEGT. The CDR3 here is CASIRQETNTEAFF. The CDR3 coding sequence is TGTGCCAGCATACGACAGGAGACGAACACTGAAGCTTTCTTT.

This clonotype was observed a handful of times. The CDR3 bases are TGTGCCAGCAGCCACGGACTAGCGGGACTCAATGAGCAGTTCTTC. It codes for CASSHGLAGLNEQFF. This sequence joins TRBV14 and TRBJ2-1, with 12 nucleotides matching TRBD2. Germline CDR1 is SGHDN and CDR2 is FVKESK. This CDR3 spans 15 amino acids. Trimming took 3 bases from V and 6 from J; bases not matched to a gene: 3.

The J gene is TRBJ2-2, the V gene TRBV5-1, with TRBD1 matching 9 bases. From germline, CDR1 is SGHRS and CDR2 YFSETQ. The V and J ends lost 4 bases and 1 base, in that order; junction bases with no gene match: 5. The CDR3 loop spans 16 amino acids. The CDR3 sequence is CASSGDRGENTGELFF. In nucleotides, the CDR3 is TGCGCCAGCAGCGGCGACAGGGGGGAGAACACCGGGGAGCTGTTTTTT.

There are a few counts of this clonotype. The rearrangement links TRBV7-9 to TRBJ2-2, with D possibly being TRBD1 (5 bases). Trimming left V 3 bases short and J 6 bases short, with 8 bases between. Per germline, CDR1 SEHNR and CDR2 FQNEAQ (reference sequence). There are 13 residues in the CDR3. CDR3 sequence: CASSFKGPGELFF. The CDR3 nucleotides are TGTGCCAGCAGCTTTAAGGGGCCCGGGGAGCTGTTTTTT.

This clonotype was seen a few times. V is TRBV5-6 and J is TRBJ2-5; no firm D call. The CDR3 extends over 15 amino acids. Germline V gene lookup returns CDR1 SGHDT and CDR2 YYEEEE. Trimming shortened V by 0 bases and J by 2 bases, and 11 bases separated the two germline ends. CDR3 bases: TGTGCCAGCAGCTTGGATGTAGGCCGACAAGAGACCCAGTACTTC. It translates to CASSLDVGRQETQYF.

This clonotype has at least ten counts. V usage is TRBV6-5 and J usage is TRBJ2-2; D gene unclear. Germline V lookup: CDR1 MNHEY, CDR2 SVGAGI. Trimming left V 0 bases short and J 2 bases short, with 4 bases between. The CDR3 covers 14 residues. CDR3 DNA sequence: TGTGCCAGCAGTTACTCCCGAAACACCGGGGAGCTGTTTTTT. This sequence encodes CASSYSRNTGELFF.

J is TRBJ2-1 and V is TRBV4-3; possibly TRBD2 for D (5 bases). The V gene's germline CDR1 is LGHNA and CDR2 YSLEER. V was pared by 0 bases and J by 2 bases, with 14 bases between. CDR3 size: 17 residues. The CDR3 here is CASSQDLSSSAYNEQFF. CDR3 coding DNA: TGCGCCAGCAGCCAAGATCTATCTAGCAGCGCCTACAATGAGCAGTTCTTC.

CDR3 region: CASTRGRVATSYEQYF. CDR3 nucleotide sequence: TGTGCCAGCACCCGGGGTCGCGTAGCGACCTCCTACGAGCAGTACTTC. The chain uses TRBV6-1 and TRBJ2-7; possibly TRBD2 for D (5 bases). Germline V gene data show CDR1 as MNHNS and CDR2 as SASEGT. This CDR3 comprises 16 residues. V was cut by 7 bases and J by 0 bases, with 19 bases left in between.

V and J are TRBV15 and TRBJ2-7; D is possibly TRBD1 (7 bases). This CDR3 region has 15 residues. Trimming removed 3 bases at V and 2 bases at J, with 14 bases between. Germline CDR1 LNHNV, CDR2 YYDKDF (reference sequence). CDR3 region: CATSRVQGTAYEQYF. CDR3 sequence (DNA): TGTGCCACCAGCAGGGTACAGGGGACTGCCTACGAGCAGTACTTC. The full variable domain, its missing parts supplied by reference TRBV15 and TRBJ2-7, is DAMVIQNPRYQVTQFGKPVTLSCSQTLNHNVMYWYQQKSSQAPKLLFHYYDKDFNNEADTPDNFQSRRPNTSFCFLDIRSPGLGDTAMYLCATSRVQGTAYEQYFGPGTRLTVT.

This clonotype was counted between two and nine times. This chain uses TRBV20-1 with TRBJ2-1; D is uncertain. The CDR3 consists of 11 residues. Trimming took off 6 bases at V and 5 bases at J, with 8 bases between the two ends. CDR1 and CDR2 from the germline V gene are DFQATT and SNEGSKA (reference sequence). The CDR3 loop is CSAPTHNEQFF. The DNA of the CDR3 is TGCAGTGCGCCAACTCACAATGAGCAGTTCTTC.

This clonotype has just a few counts. This sequence joins TRBV20-1 and TRBJ2-1; D uncertain. This CDR3 contains 16 residues. The V gene's germline CDR1 is DFQATT and CDR2 SNEGSKA (reference sequence). Trimming removed 1 base at V and 3 bases at J, with 16 bases between. The CDR3 DNA follows: TGCAGTGCTAGAGTACTGTTGCGGCACCTCTACAATGAGCAGTTCTTC. It translates to CSARVLLRHLYNEQFF.

The V and J genes are TRBV28 and TRBJ1-1; the match to TRBD1 covers 8 bases. CDR1 and CDR2 (germline): MDHEN, SYDVKM. V shed 5 bases and J 4 bases; nucleotides not matched to a gene: 3. The CDR3 has 13 amino acids. The CDR3 here is CASSHGQGTEAFF. CDR3 coding DNA: TGTGCCAGCAGTCACGGACAGGGCACTGAAGCTTTCTTT.

This clonotype was seen a few times. The V call is TRBV6-1, the J call TRBJ2-5, with TRBD1 as a possible D gene (5 bases). Trimming stripped 5 bases from V and 1 base from J, with 17 bases between. The CDR3 is 16 residues long. Germline lookup yields CDR1 MNHNS and CDR2 SASEGT. The CDR3, as DNA: TGTGCCAGCAGTCAGAGACAGCTAACTTCCCAAGAGACCCAGTACTTC. This sequence encodes CASSQRQLTSQETQYF.

This clonotype was recorded at least ten times. The CDR3 DNA sequence: TGTGCCAGCAGTTTATACCCCCCAATTGCGAACCAAGCCGACAATGAGCAGTTCTTC. It codes for CASSLYPPIANQADNEQFF. V gene TRBV27 combines with J gene TRBJ2-1; D gene uncertain. Trimming stripped 1 base from V and 5 bases from J, with 24 bases between. This CDR3 contains 19 residues. Germline V gene data show CDR1 as MNHEY and CDR2 as SMNVEV (reference sequence).

This clonotype has only a few counts. This chain uses TRBV4-3 with TRBJ2-6; 9 bases agree with TRBD1. The J segment lost 0 bases and the V segment lost 1 base, leaving 4 bases of the junction unmatched. CDR3 length: 18 residues. Germline CDR1 and CDR2: LGHNA and YSLEER. The CDR3: CASSQAGTGSSGANVLTF. The CDR3 DNA reads TGCGCCAGCAGCCAAGCTGGGACAGGGAGCTCTGGGGCCAACGTCCTGACTTTC.

In DNA, the CDR3 is TGTGCCAGCAGTTTCCGGGGAGGCCCCTACGAGCAGTACTTC. It translates to CASSFRGGPYEQYF. The rearrangement links TRBV6-2 or TRBV6-3 to TRBJ2-7; D might be TRBD2 (6 bases). The CDR3 sequence is 14 residues long. Between the trimmed V and J ends, which lost 4 bases and 2 bases, there was a span of 12 bases. Germline CDR1 reads MNHEY; CDR2 reads SVGEGT.

This clonotype has more than one count but fewer than ten. This chain uses TRBV5-1 with TRBJ2-7; no firm D call. This CDR3 contains 14 residues. Trimming took off 3 bases at V and 1 base at J, with 11 bases between the two ends. The V gene's germline CDR1 is SGHRS and CDR2 YFSETQ. The chain's CDR3 is CASSSGGQSYEQYF. CDR3 nucleotides: TGCGCCAGCAGCTCTGGCGGTCAGTCCTACGAGCAGTACTTC.